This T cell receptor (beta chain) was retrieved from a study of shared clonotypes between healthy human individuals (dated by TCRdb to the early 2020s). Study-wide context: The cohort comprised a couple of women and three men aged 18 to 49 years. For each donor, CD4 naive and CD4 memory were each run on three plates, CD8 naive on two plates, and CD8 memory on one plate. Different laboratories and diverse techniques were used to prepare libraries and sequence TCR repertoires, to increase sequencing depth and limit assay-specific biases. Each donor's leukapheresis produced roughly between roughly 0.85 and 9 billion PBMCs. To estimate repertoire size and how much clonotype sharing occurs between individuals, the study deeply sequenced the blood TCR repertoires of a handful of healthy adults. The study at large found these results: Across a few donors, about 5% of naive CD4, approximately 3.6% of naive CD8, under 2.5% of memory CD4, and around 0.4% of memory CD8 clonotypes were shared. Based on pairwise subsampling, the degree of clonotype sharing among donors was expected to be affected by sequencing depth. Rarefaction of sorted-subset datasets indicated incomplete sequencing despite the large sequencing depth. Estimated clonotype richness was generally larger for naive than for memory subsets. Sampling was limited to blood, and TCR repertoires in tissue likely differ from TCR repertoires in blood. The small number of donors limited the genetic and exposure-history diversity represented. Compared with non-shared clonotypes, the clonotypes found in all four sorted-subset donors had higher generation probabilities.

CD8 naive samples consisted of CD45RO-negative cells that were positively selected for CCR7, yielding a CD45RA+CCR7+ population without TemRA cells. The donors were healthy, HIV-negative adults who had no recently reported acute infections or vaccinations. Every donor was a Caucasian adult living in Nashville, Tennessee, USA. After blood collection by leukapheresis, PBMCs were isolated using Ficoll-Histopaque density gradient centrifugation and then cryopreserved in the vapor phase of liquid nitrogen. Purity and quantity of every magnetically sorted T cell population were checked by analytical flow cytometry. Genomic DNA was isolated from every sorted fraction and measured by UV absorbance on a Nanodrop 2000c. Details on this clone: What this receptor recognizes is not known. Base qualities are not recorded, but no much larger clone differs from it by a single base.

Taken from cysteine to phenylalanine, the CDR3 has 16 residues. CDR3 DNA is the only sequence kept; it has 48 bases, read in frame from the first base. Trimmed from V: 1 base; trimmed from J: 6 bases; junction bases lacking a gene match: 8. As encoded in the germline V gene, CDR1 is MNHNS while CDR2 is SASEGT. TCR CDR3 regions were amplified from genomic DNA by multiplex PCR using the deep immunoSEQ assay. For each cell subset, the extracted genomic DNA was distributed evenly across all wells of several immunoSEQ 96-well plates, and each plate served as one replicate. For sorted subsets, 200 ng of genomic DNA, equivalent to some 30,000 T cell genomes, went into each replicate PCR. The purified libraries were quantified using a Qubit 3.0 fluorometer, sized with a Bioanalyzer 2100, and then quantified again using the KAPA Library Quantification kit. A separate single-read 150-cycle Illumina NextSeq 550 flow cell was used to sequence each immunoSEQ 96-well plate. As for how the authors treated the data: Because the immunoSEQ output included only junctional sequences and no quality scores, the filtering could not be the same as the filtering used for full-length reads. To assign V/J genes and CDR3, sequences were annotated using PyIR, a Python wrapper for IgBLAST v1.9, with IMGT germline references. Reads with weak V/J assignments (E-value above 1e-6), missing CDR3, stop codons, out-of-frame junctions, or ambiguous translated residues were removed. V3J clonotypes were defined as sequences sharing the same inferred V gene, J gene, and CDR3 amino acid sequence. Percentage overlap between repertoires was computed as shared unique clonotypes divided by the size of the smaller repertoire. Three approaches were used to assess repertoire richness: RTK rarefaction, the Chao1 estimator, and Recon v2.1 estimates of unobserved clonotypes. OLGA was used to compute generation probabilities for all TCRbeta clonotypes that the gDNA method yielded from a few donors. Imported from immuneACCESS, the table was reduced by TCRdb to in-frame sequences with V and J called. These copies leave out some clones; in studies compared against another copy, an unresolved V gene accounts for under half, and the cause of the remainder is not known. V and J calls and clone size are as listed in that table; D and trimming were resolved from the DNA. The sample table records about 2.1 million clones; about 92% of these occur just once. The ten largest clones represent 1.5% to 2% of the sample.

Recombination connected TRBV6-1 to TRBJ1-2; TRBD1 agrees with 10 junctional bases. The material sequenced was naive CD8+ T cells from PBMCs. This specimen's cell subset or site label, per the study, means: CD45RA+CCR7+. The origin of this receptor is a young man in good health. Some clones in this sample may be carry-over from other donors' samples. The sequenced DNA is TGTGCCAGCAGTGAAGGAAGGACAGGGGGTTATAATGGCTACACCTTC. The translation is CASSEGRTGGYNGYTF.